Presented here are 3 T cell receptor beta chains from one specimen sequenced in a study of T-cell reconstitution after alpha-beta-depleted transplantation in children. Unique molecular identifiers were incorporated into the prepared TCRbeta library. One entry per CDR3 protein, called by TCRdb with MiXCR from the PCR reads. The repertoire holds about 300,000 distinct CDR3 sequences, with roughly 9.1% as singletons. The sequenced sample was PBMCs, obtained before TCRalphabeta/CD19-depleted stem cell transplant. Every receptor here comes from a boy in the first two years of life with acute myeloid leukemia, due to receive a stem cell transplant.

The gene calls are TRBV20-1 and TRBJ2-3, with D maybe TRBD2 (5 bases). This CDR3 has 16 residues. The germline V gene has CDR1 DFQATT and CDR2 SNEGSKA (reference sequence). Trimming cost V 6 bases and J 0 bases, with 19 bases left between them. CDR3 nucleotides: TGCAGTGCGGTAGACGTGCGGGTAAGGAGCACAGATACGCAGTATTTT. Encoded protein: CSAVDVRVRSTDTQYF.

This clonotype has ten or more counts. The CDR3 DNA is TGTGCCAGCAGCGTACCTAGCACCGGGGAGCTGTTTTTT. This codes for CASSVPSTGELFF. The chain combines TRBV9 with TRBJ2-2; D not resolved. The CDR3 runs 13 residues. Per germline, CDR1 SGDLS and CDR2 YYNGEE. Between the trimmed V and J ends, which lost 1 base and 4 bases, there was a span of 5 bases. Full variable domain (rest looked up from reference TRBV9 and TRBJ2-2): DSGVTQTPKHLITATGQRVTLRCSPRSGDLSVYWYQQSLDQGLQFLIQYYNGEERAKGNILERFSAQQFPDLHSELNLSSLELGDSALYFCASSVPSTGELFFGEGSRLTVL.

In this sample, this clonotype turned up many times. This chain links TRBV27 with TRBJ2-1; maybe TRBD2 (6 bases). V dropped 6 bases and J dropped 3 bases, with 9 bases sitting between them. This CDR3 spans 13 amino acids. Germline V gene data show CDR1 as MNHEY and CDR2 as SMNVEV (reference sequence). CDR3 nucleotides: TGTGCCAGCAGGGGGGGTAGCTACAATGAGCAGTTCTTC. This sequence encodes CASRGGSYNEQFF.